Sequencing of this T cell receptor beta chain was carried out in a study of blood T cell repertoires in COVID-19. The wider study: Collection of acute and convalescent COVID-19 samples took place in the United States, Italy and Spain. Nucleic acid was either cDNA or gDNA, and it came from T cells, B-cell-depleted T cells, or PBMCs.

Germline V gene lookup returns CDR1 MNHNS and CDR2 SASEGT. Trimming took 2 bases from V and 0 from J, leaving 2 bases between them. The CDR3 extends over 13 amino acids. Original handling: Amplification with reference gene primers provided the estimates of nucleated cell counts. TCRdb's table, derived via immunoSEQ multiplex PCR, lists solely in-frame clones and lacks some. From that table come the V and J calls and clone size; the DNA was used to work out D and trimming. The data hold 150,000 to 200,000 clones, with around 83% observed a single time. Sequencing input: peripheral blood. The genes are TRBV6-1 and TRBJ1-5; D call uncertain. The clonotype comes from a woman between 35 and 50 years old with acute or convalescent COVID-19. Here the CDR3 reads CASSEYSNQPQHF. As DNA, the CDR3 is TGTGCCAGCAGTGAATATAGCAATCAGCCCCAGCATTTT.